Listed here are 24 T cell receptor beta chains from one sample, sequenced in a study of blood T cell repertoires in COVID-19. Only in-frame clones appear in the TCRdb table, and some are missing; sequencing was by immunoSEQ multiplex PCR. This sample carries 90,000 to 130,000 clones, roughly 86% of them seen once, and the ten largest clones take approximately 4.7%. The sequenced sample consisted of peripheral blood. Receptors were obtained from a man between 35 and 55 years old with acute or convalescent COVID-19.

The V gene is TRBV11-2, the J gene TRBJ1-6; maybe TRBD1 (5 bases). Germline V CDR1 and CDR2: SGHAT, FQNNGV. The CDR3 is 16 residues long. V was clipped by 3 bases and J by 7 bases, with 16 bases between them. The CDR3 loop is CASSLGGGWTNSPLHF. Here the CDR3 DNA reads TGTGCCAGCAGCTTGGGCGGCGGTTGGACAAATTCACCCCTCCACTTT. Drawing the rest from reference TRBV11-2 and TRBJ1-6, the complete variable domain is EAGVAQSPRYKIIEKRQSVAFWCNPISGHATLYWYQQILGQGPKLLIQFQNNGVVDDSQLPKDRFSAERLKGVDSTLKIQPAKLEDSAVYLCASSLGGGWTNSPLHFGNGTRLTVT.

The rearrangement uses TRBV19 and TRBJ2-7; 7 nucleotides line up with TRBD2. The J segment lost 7 bases and the V segment lost 4 bases, leaving 7 bases of the junction unmatched. Germline V gene sequence: CDR1 LNHDA, CDR2 SQIVND (reference sequence). The CDR3 sequence is 13 residues long. The CDR3 DNA reads TGTGCCAGTAGTAAATTCGAAGCGGGAGAGCAGTACTTC. It encodes CASSKFEAGEQYF.

This chain links TRBV28 with TRBJ1-6; TRBD1 matches 9 bases. V gave up 5 bases and J gave up 4 bases; unmatched junction bases: 3. CDR3 size: 15 residues. CDR1 is MDHEN, CDR2 SYDVKM, per germline. For the CDR3, the DNA is TGTGCCAGCAGTCCCGGACAGGGGTATAATTCACCCCTCCACTTT. It yields the protein CASSPGQGYNSPLHF.

The CDR3 spells CSARQGMSYTF. The CDR3 DNA sequence: TGCAGTGCAAGACAGGGTATGAGCTACACCTTC. V usage is TRBV20-1 and J usage is TRBJ1-2; 7 positions agree with TRBD1. Germline loops: CDR1 DFQATT, CDR2 SNEGSKA (reference sequence). The CDR3 runs 11 residues. V shed 6 bases, J shed 9 bases, and the junction held 7 bases outside the gene matches.

V is TRBV6-6 and J is TRBJ1-1; 8 positions match TRBD1. The CDR3 contains 14 residues. Germline values: CDR1 MNHNY, CDR2 SVGAGI (reference sequence). V lost 6 bases to trimming and J lost 1 base; unmatched junction nucleotides: 4. The CDR3 region has the DNA TGTGCCAGCAGGGACGACAGGGGGAACACTGAAGCTTTCTTT. Amino acids: CASRDDRGNTEAFF.

This chain uses TRBV2 with TRBJ2-7; possible D gene TRBD1, 7 bases. The germline V gene encodes CDR1 SNHLY and CDR2 FYNNEI. Trimming stripped 4 bases from V and 6 bases from J, with 16 bases between. This CDR3 is built from 14 residues. The CDR3 sequence is CASSGQGGIGEQYF. In DNA form, the CDR3 reads TGTGCCAGCAGTGGACAGGGAGGAATCGGCGAGCAGTACTTC.

The gene calls are TRBV11-2 and TRBJ2-1, with D unresolved. V was shortened by 0 bases and J by 0 bases, with 6 bases between the two germline ends. CDR3 size: 15 residues. Germline CDR1 reads SGHAT; CDR2 reads FQNNGV. The chain's CDR3 is CASSLERSSYNEQFF. CDR3 DNA: TGTGCCAGCAGCTTAGAGCGGAGCTCCTACAATGAGCAGTTCTTC.

The V and J genes are TRBV5-8 and TRBJ1-2; the match to TRBD1 covers 9 bases. CDR1 SGHTS and CDR2 YDEGEE come from the germline V gene. With V trimmed by 4 bases and J by 1 base, 11 bases remained unmatched. The CDR3 covers 17 residues. CDR3 residues: CASSPSSGTGINYGYTF. CDR3 DNA sequence: TGTGCCAGCAGCCCATCCTCCGGGACAGGGATTAACTATGGCTACACCTTC.

The V gene is TRBV11-2, the J gene TRBJ2-1, with D possibly being TRBD2 (6 bases). The CDR3 has 13 amino acids. Trimming pared 5 bases from V and 9 bases from J, leaving 14 bases between. CDR1 SGHAT and CDR2 FQNNGV come from the germline V gene. The CDR3 is CASSRHQGLEQFF. The CDR3 nucleotides are TGTGCCAGCAGCAGACATCAGGGACTTGAGCAGTTCTTC.

V gene TRBV25-1 combines with J gene TRBJ2-7; tentative D call: TRBD1 (6 bases). The V end was cut by 4 bases, the J end by 0 bases, with 10 bases between. The CDR3 runs 14 residues. Germline V lookup: CDR1 MGHDK, CDR2 SYGVNS. CDR3 sequence: CASSGDRSSYEQYF. CDR3 nucleotides: TGTGCCAGCAGTGGTGACAGGAGCTCCTACGAGCAGTACTTC.

The chain uses TRBV7-9 and TRBJ2-5; 10 nucleotides agree with TRBD1. From germline, CDR1 is SEHNR and CDR2 FQNEAQ (reference sequence). V gave up 5 bases and J gave up 5 bases; unmatched junction bases: 8. The length of the CDR3 is 15 residues. The CDR3 bases are TGTGCCAGCAGCCCCGGGACAGGGGAGGAGGAGACCCAGTACTTC. Protein sequence: CASSPGTGEEETQYF.

This chain links TRBV7-2 with TRBJ2-3, with TRBD2 matching 13 bases. From germline, CDR1 is SGHTA and CDR2 FQGNSA. V lost 6 bases, J lost 4 bases, and 4 bases stayed unmatched. This CDR3 is 15 amino acids long. CDR3 loop: CASSPGLAGADTQYF. CDR3 bases: TGTGCCAGCAGTCCTGGACTAGCGGGGGCAGATACGCAGTATTTT.

The count of this clone is one. The rearrangement links TRBV5-1 to TRBJ2-1, with 7 bases that match TRBD1. With V trimmed by 3 bases and J by 8 bases, 2 bases remained unmatched. The germline V gene encodes CDR1 SGHRS and CDR2 YFSETQ. The CDR3 is 12 residues long. The CDR3 is CASSSTGYEQFF. The CDR3 DNA reads TGCGCCAGCAGCTCGACAGGGTATGAGCAGTTCTTC.

This chain uses TRBV30 with TRBJ2-2; 9 nucleotides align to TRBD2. Losses at the gene ends were 1 base for V and 5 bases for J; bases not matched to a gene: 5. From germline, CDR1 is GTSNPN and CDR2 SVGIG (reference sequence). This CDR3 is 15 amino acids long. In DNA, the CDR3 is TGTGCCTGGAGTGGACTAGCGGTCATGACCGGGGAGCTGTTTTTT. It specifies CAWSGLAVMTGELFF. The full variable domain, completed using reference TRBV30 and TRBJ2-2, is SQTIHQWPATLVQPVGSPLSLECTVEGTSNPNLYWYRQAAGRGLQLLFYSVGIGQISSEVPQNLSASRPQDRQFILSSKKLLLSDSGFYLCAWSGLAVMTGELFFGEGSRLTVL.

The rearrangement uses TRBV7-8 and TRBJ2-5; 7 bases map to TRBD1. This CDR3 has 14 amino acids. Germline CDR1 reads SGHVS; CDR2 reads FQNEAQ. After removal of 5 bases from V and 1 base from J, the junction contained 4 bases not matched to a gene. CDR3 coding DNA: TGTGCCAGCAGCCCCGGGACAGCCCAAGAGACCCAGTACTTC. Protein sequence: CASSPGTAQETQYF.

This clone showed up just once. The CDR3 reads CASSPDSGTGREQFF. The CDR3 region has the DNA TGTGCCAGTAGTCCTGATAGCGGGACCGGACGTGAGCAGTTCTTC. This rearrangement joins TRBV19 to TRBJ2-1, with 8 bases that match TRBD2. Trimming removed 5 bases from V and 9 bases from J; junction bases left unmatched: 12. The germline CDR1 and CDR2 sequences are LNHDA and SQIVND (reference sequence). The CDR3 loop spans 15 amino acids.

V usage is TRBV29-1 and J usage is TRBJ1-2; 8 bases match TRBD1. This CDR3 contains 16 residues. The V gene end was trimmed by 3 bases and the J gene end by 7 bases; junction bases not matched to a gene: 16. Germline assignment: CDR1 SQVTM and CDR2 ANQGSEA. CDR3 coding DNA: TGCAGCGTTGAGGCGGGACAGGCCGGACGCGGATTTGGCTACACCTTC. It codes for CSVEAGQAGRGFGYTF.

The DNA for the CDR3 is TGTGCCAGCAGTTACTCTCCGGGACAGGTTAATGAAAAACTGTTTTTT. The encoded protein is CASSYSPGQVNEKLFF. The chain carries TRBV6-6 and TRBJ1-4; 8 bases map to TRBD1. The CDR3 consists of 16 residues. The germline V gene has CDR1 MNHNY and CDR2 SVGAGI (reference sequence). Trimming at V came to 0 bases and at J to 4 bases, leaving 4 bases not matched to a gene.

This clone was seen only a few times. The V and J genes are TRBV6-5 and TRBJ2-7; 9 nucleotides match TRBD1. Germline V lookup: CDR1 MNHEY, CDR2 SVGAGI. This CDR3 region has 14 residues. V lost 8 bases, J lost 5 bases, and 10 bases stayed unmatched. The CDR3 coding sequence is TGTGCCAGCCGTCCCGGGACAGGGCCCCACGAGCAGTACTTC. As protein: CASRPGTGPHEQYF.

This chain's CDR3 is CASSSTPGELFF. In nucleotides, the CDR3 is TGTGCCAGCAGCTCCACTCCCGGGGAGCTGTTTTTT. This chain connects TRBV7-7 to TRBJ2-2; the D is unclear. The CDR3 length is 12 residues. Germline V gene lookup returns CDR1 SSHAT and CDR2 FNYEAQ (reference sequence). V was clipped by 4 bases and J by 6 bases, with 6 bases between them. Combining the CDR3 with reference TRBV7-7 and TRBJ2-2 gives the whole variable domain GAGVSQSPRYKVTKRGQDVTLRCDPISSHATLYWYQQALGQGPEFLTYFNYEAQPDKSGLPSDRFSAERPEGSISTLTIQRTEQRDSAMYRCASSSTPGELFFGEGSRLTVL.

The chain is built from TRBV5-6 and TRBJ2-1; 8 nucleotides align to TRBD1. The CDR3 runs to 17 residues. CDR1 SGHDT and CDR2 YYEEEE come from the germline V gene. V trimming: 2 bases; J trimming: 1 base; junction bases outside the gene matches: 8. In DNA form, the CDR3 reads TGTGCCAGCAGCTTCAGGTCAGGGGGCATGTCCTACAATGAGCAGTTCTTC. It translates to CASSFRSGGMSYNEQFF.

The V gene is TRBV7-6, the J gene TRBJ1-1, with 8 bases lining up with TRBD1. Germline-derived CDR1 and CDR2 are SGHVS and FNYEAQ. The V gene end was trimmed by 0 bases and the J gene end by 11 bases; junction bases not matched to a gene: 8. The CDR3 extends over 14 amino acids. CDR3 region: CASSLAGAGGEAFF. CDR3 DNA sequence: TGTGCCAGCAGCTTAGCGGGGGCAGGGGGCGAGGCTTTCTTT.

This chain's CDR3 is CASSQRGVRTGELFF. The CDR3 coding sequence is TGTGCCAGCAGCCAACGCGGGGTGAGAACCGGGGAGCTGTTTTTT. The chain links TRBV3-1 (or the pseudogene TRBV3-2) to TRBJ2-2; TRBD2 is a possible D gene (6 bases). The CDR3 covers 15 residues. Trimming left V 2 bases short and J 5 bases short, with 12 bases between. Germline CDR1 and CDR2: LGHDT and YNNKEL (reference sequence).

The V call is TRBV11-1, the J call TRBJ1-2, with D unresolved. Deletions cut 5 bases from V and 2 bases from J, with 9 bases between. This CDR3 has 13 amino acids. Per germline, CDR1 SGHAT and CDR2 FQDESV (reference sequence). Here the CDR3 DNA reads TGTGCCAGCAGCGCTACAGAGAACTATGGCTACACCTTC. This encodes CASSATENYGYTF.